This T cell receptor beta chain was captured in a study of T cell repertoires in ileal Crohn's disease. Trimming pared 3 bases from V and 3 bases from J, leaving 9 bases between. The CDR3 has 14 residues. Germline CDR1 is SNHLY and CDR2 is FYNNEI. TCRdb keeps only in-frame clones here, not all; method: immunoSEQ multiplex PCR. The table lists more than 11,000 clones, about three quarters of them singletons. This TCR came from an adult with Crohn's disease. Sequencing input: ileal tissue. The chain uses TRBV2 and TRBJ1-5; TRBD1 is a possible D gene (5 bases). The CDR3 sequence: CASSDRVPNQPQHF. The CDR3 DNA reads TGTGCCAGCAGTGACAGGGTTCCCAATCAGCCCCAGCATTTT.